This passage covers 10 T cell receptor beta chains from one sample sequenced in a study of blood T cell repertoires in COVID-19. Some clones are missing from TCRdb's copy, which holds only in-frame ones; the method was immunoSEQ multiplex PCR. This table has 200,000 to 300,000 clones, 70% to 90% appearing once. The sequenced material came from peripheral blood. These receptors originate from a woman in her sixties with active or convalescent COVID-19.

This chain joins TRBV12-3 or TRBV12-4 and TRBJ2-2; a possible D gene is TRBD1 (5 bases). The CDR3 loop spans 13 amino acids. V was trimmed by 5 bases and J by 6 bases, leaving 10 bases between them. The chain's CDR3 is CASSAGFPGELFF. The CDR3 nucleotides read TGTGCCAGCAGTGCAGGGTTTCCCGGGGAGCTGTTTTTT.

The CDR3 sequence is CASSQAPGQEQETQYF. The DNA of the CDR3 is TGCGCCAGCAGCCAAGCCCCGGGACAGGAACAAGAGACCCAGTACTTC. This chain links TRBV4-1 with TRBJ2-5; 8 positions agree with TRBD1. The CDR3 has 16 residues. J was trimmed by 2 bases and V by 1 base; bases with no gene match: 6. The germline V gene has CDR1 MGHRA and CDR2 YSYEKL.

The J gene is TRBJ2-1, the V gene TRBV9; no definite D call. This CDR3 has 16 residues. Germline V gene data show CDR1 as SGDLS and CDR2 as YYNGEE. V lost 0 bases, J lost 2 bases, and 12 bases lay in between. The CDR3 here is CASSVVDSRAYNEQFF. The CDR3 DNA is TGTGCCAGCAGCGTAGTAGATTCCCGAGCCTACAATGAGCAGTTCTTC.

This sequence joins TRBV5-1 and TRBJ1-6; TRBD1 matches at 9 bases. Germline lookup yields CDR1 SGHRS and CDR2 YFSETQ. The CDR3 is 15 residues long. Trimming removed 0 bases from V and 8 bases from J; junction bases left unmatched: 3. CDR3 DNA sequence: TGCGCCAGCAGCTTGGAGACAGGGGGTTATTCACCCCTCCACTTT. Translating it yields CASSLETGGYSPLHF.

This chain connects TRBV4-1 to TRBJ2-1, with 9 bases aligning to TRBD2. This CDR3 contains 15 residues. CDR1 and CDR2 (germline): MGHRA, YSYEKL. Trimming took 2 bases from V and 3 from J; bases not matched to a gene: 2. CDR3 coding DNA: TGCGCCAGCAGCCAACTAGCGGGGAGCTACAATGAGCAGTTCTTC. Protein product: CASSQLAGSYNEQFF.

The genes are TRBV7-2 and TRBJ2-7; TRBD2 aligns across 11 bases. The V gene end was trimmed by 4 bases and the J gene end by 4 bases; junction bases not matched to a gene: 3. There are 14 residues in the CDR3. Germline CDR1 is SGHTA and CDR2 is FQGNSA. The CDR3 DNA reads TGTGCCAGCAGCTCCACTAGCGGGGGATACGAGCAGTACTTC. Translating it yields CASSSTSGGYEQYF.

The rearrangement uses TRBV3-1 (or the pseudogene TRBV3-2) and TRBJ2-5; 7 nucleotides line up with TRBD1. The V segment lost 1 base and the J segment 5 bases; nucleotides outside the gene matches: 7. CDR1 LGHDT and CDR2 YNNKEL come from the germline V gene (reference sequence). The CDR3 runs 15 residues. This CDR3 is CASSQGRGGSETQYF. The CDR3 nucleotides read TGTGCCAGCAGCCAAGGTAGAGGGGGCAGCGAGACCCAGTACTTC.

This chain connects TRBV6-1 to TRBJ2-7, with unresolved D. Germline CDR1 is MNHNS and CDR2 is SASEGT. V was trimmed by 3 bases and J by 2 bases, leaving 8 bases between them. CDR3 length: 13 amino acids. CDR3: CASSDPGPYEQYV. CDR3 nucleotide sequence: TGTGCCAGCAGTGACCCAGGTCCCTACGAGCAGTACGTC.

This clone came up many times. The J gene is TRBJ2-1, the V gene TRBV28; 13 bases line up with TRBD2. Germline trimming cut 6 bases from V and 4 bases from J; bases unmatched to any gene: 9. The germline V gene has CDR1 MDHEN and CDR2 SYDVKM. This CDR3 has 17 residues. CDR3 nucleotide sequence: TGTGCCAGCAGGTGGACTAGCGGGAGTCGGCTGTACAATGAGCAGTTCTTC. This gives the protein CASRWTSGSRLYNEQFF. Combining the CDR3 with reference TRBV28 and TRBJ2-1 gives the whole variable domain DVKVTQSSRYLVKRTGEKVFLECVQDMDHENMFWYRQDPGLGLRLIYFSYDVKMKEKGDIPEGYSVSREKKERFSLILESASTNQTSMYLCASRWTSGSRLYNEQFFGPGTRLTVL.

The chain couples TRBV10-3 to TRBJ1-5, with D maybe TRBD1 (6 bases). This CDR3 has 13 residues. V was clipped by 6 bases and J by 4 bases, with 10 bases between them. From germline, CDR1 is ENHRY and CDR2 SYGVKD. The CDR3 reads CAIRDQGNQPQHF. The CDR3 DNA reads as TGTGCCATCAGGGACCAGGGGAATCAGCCCCAGCATTTT.